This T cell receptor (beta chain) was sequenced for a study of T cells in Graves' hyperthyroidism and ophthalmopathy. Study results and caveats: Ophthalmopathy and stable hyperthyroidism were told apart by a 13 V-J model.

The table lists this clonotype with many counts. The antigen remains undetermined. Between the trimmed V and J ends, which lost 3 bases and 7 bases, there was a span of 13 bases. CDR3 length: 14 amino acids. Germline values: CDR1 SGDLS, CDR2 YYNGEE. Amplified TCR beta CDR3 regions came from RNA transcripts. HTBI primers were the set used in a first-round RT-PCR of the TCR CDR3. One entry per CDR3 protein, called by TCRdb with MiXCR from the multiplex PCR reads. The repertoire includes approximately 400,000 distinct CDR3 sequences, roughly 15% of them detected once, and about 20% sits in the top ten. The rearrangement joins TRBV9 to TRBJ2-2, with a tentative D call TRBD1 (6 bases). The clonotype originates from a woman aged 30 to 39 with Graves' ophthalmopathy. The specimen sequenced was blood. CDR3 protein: CASSGRQASGELFF. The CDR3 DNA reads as TGTGCCAGCAGCGGTCGACAGGCTAGCGGGGAGCTGTTTTTT.